This T cell receptor (beta chain) was identified in a study of T-cell reconstitution after alpha-beta-depleted transplantation in children. This clonotype has at least ten counts. Germline-derived CDR1 and CDR2 are SQVTM and ANQGSEA. Unmatched junction bases numbered 4, after V lost 3 bases and J lost 6 bases. This CDR3 comprises 13 residues. TCRbeta library construction was performed incorporating unique molecular identifiers. From the PCR reads, TCRdb called clonotypes with MiXCR, one entry per CDR3 protein. The sample yields hundreds of thousands of distinct CDR3 sequences, around 8% seen once. This chain links TRBV29-1 with TRBJ2-2; 7 bases fit TRBD1. The TCR originated in a male patient between 5 and 17 years old who had a stem cell transplant for acute lymphoblastic leukemia, so the T cells may come from the graft donor. The sequencing used PBMCs, mostly from graft donor cells, collected 180 days after TCRalphabeta/CD19-depleted stem cell transplant. The CDR3, as DNA: TGCAGCGTTGAGGGACAGAATCCCGGGGAGCTGTTTTTT. Protein: CSVEGQNPGELFF.